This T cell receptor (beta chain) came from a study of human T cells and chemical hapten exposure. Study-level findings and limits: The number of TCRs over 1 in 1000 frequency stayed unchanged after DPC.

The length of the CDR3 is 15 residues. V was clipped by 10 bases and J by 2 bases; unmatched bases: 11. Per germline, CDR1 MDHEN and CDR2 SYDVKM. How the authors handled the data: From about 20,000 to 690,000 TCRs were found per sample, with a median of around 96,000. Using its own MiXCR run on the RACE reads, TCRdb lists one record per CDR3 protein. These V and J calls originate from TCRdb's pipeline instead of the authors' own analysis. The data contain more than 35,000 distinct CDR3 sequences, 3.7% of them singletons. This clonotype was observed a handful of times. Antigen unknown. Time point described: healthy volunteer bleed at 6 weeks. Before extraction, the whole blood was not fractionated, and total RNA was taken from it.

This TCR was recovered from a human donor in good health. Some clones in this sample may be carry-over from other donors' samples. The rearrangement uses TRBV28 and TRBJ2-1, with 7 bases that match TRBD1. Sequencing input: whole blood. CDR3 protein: CATCPGTVTYNEQFF. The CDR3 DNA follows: TGTGCCACCTGCCCCGGGACAGTGACCTACAATGAGCAGTTCTTC.